These 20 T cell receptor beta chains originate from one sample sequenced in a study of shared clonotypes between healthy human individuals. Clones were sequenced by immunoSEQ multiplex PCR, and TCRdb holds only the in-frame ones, with some missing. The table shows about 1 million clones, with approximately 68% occurring only once. The specimen was memory CD4+ T cells sorted from blood. Subset denoted: CD45RA-negative fraction. Receptor source: a man aged 18 to 30 in good health.

Comments on this clone: Other DNA sequences from this sample encode an identical CDR3 as well. The chain joins TRBV30 to TRBJ1-1; D unclear. The CDR3 has 15 residues. Germline loops: CDR1 GTSNPN, CDR2 SVGIG (reference sequence). V was clipped by 2 bases and J by 5 bases, with 18 bases between them. The CDR3: CAWSRVFTVRTEAFF. The CDR3 DNA sequence: TGTGCCTGGAGTCGGGTTTTCACAGTTAGGACTGAAGCTTTCTTT.

This chain uses TRBV28 with TRBJ1-1; 7 bases match TRBD1. Germline CDR1 is MDHEN and CDR2 is SYDVKM. J lost 1 base, V lost 5 bases, and 7 bases had no gene match. CDR3 size: 15 residues. The chain's CDR3 is CASSTEGAPNTEAFF. For the CDR3, the DNA is TGTGCCAGCAGTACGGAGGGGGCTCCGAACACTGAAGCTTTCTTT.

The V call is TRBV7-6, the J call TRBJ1-1; D is uncertain. The CDR3 is 14 amino acids. Germline-derived CDR1 and CDR2 are SGHVS and FNYEAQ. Trimming took 0 bases from V and 3 from J, leaving 8 bases between them. The DNA for the CDR3 is TGTGCCAGCAGCTTAGCTCTAAGGGACACTGAAGCTTTCTTT. This sequence encodes CASSLALRDTEAFF.

The chain uses TRBV6-5 and TRBJ2-5; TRBD2 might be the D (6 bases). The V end was cut by 6 bases, the J end by 5 bases, with 13 bases between. Germline V gives CDR1 MNHEY, CDR2 SVGAGI. The CDR3 runs 13 residues. For the CDR3, the DNA is TGTGCCAGCAGCCCACCGGGAGCCGAGACCCAGTACTTC. This gives the protein CASSPPGAETQYF.

The gene calls are TRBV6-4 and TRBJ2-2; D is possibly TRBD1 (5 bases). V lost 4 bases and J 1 base, leaving 7 bases between the germline ends. From germline, CDR1 is MRHNA and CDR2 SNTAGT. This CDR3 is built from 14 residues. The CDR3 DNA sequence: TGTGCCAGCAGTGGCAGGGAGAACACCGGGGAGCTGTTTTTT. Protein sequence: CASSGRENTGELFF.

The chain has TRBV30 and TRBJ1-1, with TRBD1 identical over 9 bases. CDR1 and CDR2 from the germline V gene are GTSNPN and SVGIG (reference sequence). The CDR3 covers 14 residues. Trimming at V came to 6 bases and at J to 0 bases, leaving 5 bases not matched to a gene. The DNA for the CDR3 is TGTGCCTGCCAACAGGGGGCGATGAACACTGAAGCTTTCTTT. This codes for CACQQGAMNTEAFF.

V and J are TRBV6-1 and TRBJ2-7; possibly TRBD1 for D (7 bases). The CDR3 runs to 18 residues. Germline CDR1 and CDR2: MNHNS and SASEGT. Trimming took off 1 base at V and 7 bases at J, with 26 bases between the two ends. This CDR3 reads CASSEVIGGGTRREEQYF. The CDR3 nucleotides are TGTGCCAGCAGTGAAGTAATAGGGGGCGGCACCAGGCGGGAAGAGCAGTACTTC.

V usage is TRBV19 and J usage is TRBJ1-2; D call uncertain. Trimming pared 5 bases from V and 4 bases from J, leaving 20 bases between. CDR1 is LNHDA and CDR2 is SQIVND in the germline V gene (reference sequence). The CDR3 spans 16 residues. CDR3 loop: CASSPTARQAGYGYTF. The CDR3 bases are TGTGCCAGTAGTCCCACCGCCCGGCAGGCCGGCTATGGCTACACCTTC.

There are a few counts of this clone. The chain has TRBV28 and TRBJ1-2, with unresolved D. V was cut by 6 bases and J by 9 bases, with 20 bases left in between. The germline gives CDR1 MDHEN, CDR2 SYDVKM. The CDR3 runs 14 residues. This CDR3 is CASSDPGPQKRYTF. The CDR3 coding sequence is TGTGCCAGCAGCGATCCGGGCCCTCAAAAACGCTACACCTTC.

The chain employs TRBV18 and TRBJ2-1, with 7 bases aligning to TRBD2. Germline values: CDR1 KGHSH, CDR2 LQKENI. CDR3 length equals 15 residues. V was clipped by 6 bases and J by 5 bases; unmatched bases: 10. CDR3 sequence: CASSRWSGDHNEQFF. In DNA, the CDR3 is TGTGCCAGCTCCCGGTGGAGCGGGGATCACAATGAGCAGTTCTTC.

CDR3 nucleotide sequence: TGTGCTAGTGGTATTGGGACGGCGCAGTATTTT. Its protein product is CASGIGTAQYF. The chain carries TRBV12-5 and TRBJ2-3; D is possibly TRBD1 or TRBD2 (5 bases each). Germline assignment: CDR1 LGHNT and CDR2 FRNRAP. V lost 5 bases and J lost 10, with 10 bases in between. The CDR3 length is 11 residues.

The rearrangement joins TRBV5-4 to TRBJ2-2; 12 nucleotides match TRBD2. J gave up 9 bases and V 0 bases, and 9 bases lay outside the gene matches. CDR3 length: 17 residues. The germline gives CDR1 SGHNT, CDR2 YYREEE (reference sequence). CDR3 protein: CASSLGAPTSGGRELFF. The CDR3 DNA is TGTGCCAGCAGCTTGGGGGCCCCGACTAGCGGGGGAAGGGAGCTGTTTTTT.

J is TRBJ2-2 and V is TRBV5-1, with D perhaps TRBD1 (5 bases). Germline CDR1 is SGHRS and CDR2 is YFSETQ. V was shortened by 4 bases and J by 2 bases, with 12 bases between the two germline ends. CDR3 length: 15 residues. CDR3 bases: TGCGCCAGCAGCGTGCAGACAGATAACACCGGGGAGCTGTTTTTT. Protein: CASSVQTDNTGELFF.

The V and J genes are TRBV5-8 and TRBJ2-6; D ambiguous. The germline gives CDR1 SGHTS, CDR2 YDEGEE. V shed 5 bases and J shed 1 base, with 10 bases lying between them. The CDR3 covers 15 residues. The CDR3 here is CASRKPGSGANVLTF. The CDR3 nucleotides read TGTGCCAGCAGGAAACCCGGGTCTGGGGCCAACGTCCTGACTTTC.

The chain has TRBV4-3 and TRBJ2-1; D not certain. Germline-derived CDR1 and CDR2 are LGHNA and YSLEER. CDR3 size: 14 residues. Trimming removed 4 bases from V and 1 base from J, with 8 bases in between. CDR3 amino acids: CASSRERSYNEQFF. DNA of the CDR3: TGCGCCAGCAGCCGTGAAAGGTCCTACAATGAGCAGTTCTTC.

V and J are TRBV20-1 and TRBJ1-2; weak D call: TRBD1 (5 bases). The V and J ends lost 0 bases and 7 bases respectively, with 6 bases between them. The CDR3 contains 11 residues. The germline V gene has CDR1 DFQATT and CDR2 SNEGSKA (reference sequence). The CDR3 loop reads CSARDGGGYTF. The CDR3 DNA is TGCAGTGCTAGAGATGGGGGTGGCTACACCTTC.

The chain employs TRBV5-1 and TRBJ2-4, with TRBD2 matching over 7 bases. The CDR3 length is 16 residues. Germline-derived CDR1 and CDR2 are SGHRS and YFSETQ. The ends lost 0 bases at V and 0 bases at J; junction bases unmatched: 3. The CDR3 coding sequence is TGCGCCAGCAGCTTGGACTTAGCGGGAGCCAAAAACATTCAGTACTTC. This encodes CASSLDLAGAKNIQYF.

Here the CDR3 DNA reads TGTGCCAGCAGTGACGACGGCGGCTATGGCTACACCTTC. It yields the protein CASSDDGGYGYTF. This chain connects TRBV2 to TRBJ1-2; D is undetermined. From germline, CDR1 is SNHLY and CDR2 FYNNEI. The V and J ends lost 3 bases and 4 bases respectively, with 9 bases between them. This CDR3 comprises 13 residues.

This chain links TRBV7-2 with TRBJ2-1; D not certain. CDR3 length: 13 residues. V dropped 3 bases and J dropped 1 base, with 4 bases sitting between them. Germline V gene lookup returns CDR1 SGHTA and CDR2 FQGNSA. In nucleotides, the CDR3 is TGTGCCAGCAGCTTCCGGTCCTACAATGAGCAGTTCTTC. The encoded protein is CASSFRSYNEQFF.

Notes on this clone: The same CDR3 can be traced to other DNA sequences in this sample. The rearrangement uses TRBV5-1 and TRBJ2-7, with D possibly being TRBD1 (6 bases). Per the germline V gene, CDR1 is SGHRS and CDR2 is YFSETQ. The CDR3 has 12 residues. Between the trimmed V and J ends, which lost 4 bases and 1 base, there was a span of 6 bases. CDR3 bases: TGCGCCAGCAGCCAGGGGTCCTACGAGCAGTACTTC. Its translation is CASSQGSYEQYF.